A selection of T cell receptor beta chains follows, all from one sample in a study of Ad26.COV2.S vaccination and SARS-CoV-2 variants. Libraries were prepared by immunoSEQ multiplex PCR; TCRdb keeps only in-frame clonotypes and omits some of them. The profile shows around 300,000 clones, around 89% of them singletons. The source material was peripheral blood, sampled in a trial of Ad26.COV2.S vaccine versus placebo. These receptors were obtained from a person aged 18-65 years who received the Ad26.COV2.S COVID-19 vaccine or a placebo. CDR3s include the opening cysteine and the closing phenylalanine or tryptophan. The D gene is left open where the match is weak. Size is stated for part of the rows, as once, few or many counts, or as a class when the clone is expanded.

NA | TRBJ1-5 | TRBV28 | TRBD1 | TGTGCCAGCAGTCGCCCGGGACAGGGGAGTTGGAATCAGCCCCAGCATTTT | CASSRPGQGSWNQPQHF
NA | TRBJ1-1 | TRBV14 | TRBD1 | TGTGCCAGCAGCTTAACAGGGGGCGTAGGGACTGAAGCTTTCTTT | CASSLTGGVGTEAFF
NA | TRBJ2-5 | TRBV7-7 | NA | TGTGCCAGCAGCTTGGGTTCGGGAGCTCGAGAGACCCAGTACTTC | CASSLGSGARETQYF
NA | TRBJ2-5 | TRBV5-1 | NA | TGCGCCAGCAGCCTACTAGGGGGGGGGCGAGAGACCCAGTACTTC | CASSLLGGGRETQYF
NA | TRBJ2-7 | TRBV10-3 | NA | TGTGCCATCGGGACACCAATCTCCTACGAGCAGTACTTC | CAIGTPISYEQYF
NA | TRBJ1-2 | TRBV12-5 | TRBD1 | TGTGCTAGTGGTCCGGACAGGGACGGCTACACCTTC | CASGPDRDGYTF
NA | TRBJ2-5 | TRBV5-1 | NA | TGCGCCAGCAGCTTGGACGGGACCCAAGTGGAGACCCAGTACTTC | CASSLDGTQVETQYF
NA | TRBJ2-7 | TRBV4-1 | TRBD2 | TGCGCCAGCAGCCAAGAGACTAGCGGGAGAGGGTCCTACGAGCAGTACTTC | CASSQETSGRGSYEQYF
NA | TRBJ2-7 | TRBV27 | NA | TGTGCCAGCAGTTTATCGGCCCCCCCCTACGAGCAGTACTTC | CASSLSAPPYEQYF
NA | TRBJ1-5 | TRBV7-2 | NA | TGTGCCAGCAGCTTAGTTAGCAATCAGCCCCAGCATTTT | CASSLVSNQPQHF
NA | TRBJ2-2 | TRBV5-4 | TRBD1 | TGTGCCAGCAGCCCACCGGCAGGGGGTCAGAACACCGGGGAGCTGTTTTTT | CASSPPAGGQNTGELFF
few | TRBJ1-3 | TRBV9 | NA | TGTGCCAGCAGCGCGGGGGTAGGAAACACCATATATTTT | CASSAGVGNTIYF
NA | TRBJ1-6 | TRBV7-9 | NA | TGTGCCAGCAGCTTAACTTTGGCTTCACCCCTCCACTTT | CASSLTLASPLHF
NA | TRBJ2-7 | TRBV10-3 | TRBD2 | TGTGCCATCATGCTACTAGCGGGAGCCCACGAGCAGTACTTC | CAIMLLAGAHEQYF
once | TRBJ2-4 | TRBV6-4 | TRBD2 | TGTGCCAGCAGTGACCCAACGGGACTAGCTAAGAAAAACATTCAGTACTTC | CASSDPTGLAKKNIQYF
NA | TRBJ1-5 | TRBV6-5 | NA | TGTGCCAGCGGGGCCGGCCGTTATCAGCCCCAGCATTTT | CASGAGRYQPQHF
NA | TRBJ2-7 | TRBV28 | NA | TGTGCCAGCAACCCGGGGGCGGTATACGAGCAGTACTTC | CASNPGAVYEQYF
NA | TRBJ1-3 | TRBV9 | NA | TGTGCCAGCAGCGTACCAGGGTCCTCTGGAAACACCATATATTTT | CASSVPGSSGNTIYF
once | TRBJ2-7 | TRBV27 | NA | TGTGCCAGCAGTTTGGGTCAACCGCTCTACGAGCAGTACTTC | CASSLGQPLYEQYF
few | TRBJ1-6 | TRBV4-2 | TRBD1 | TGTGCCAGCAGCCAAGAAACAGGGGTGTCACCCCTCCACTTT | CASSQETGVSPLHF
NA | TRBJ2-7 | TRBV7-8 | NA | TGTGCCAGCAGCTTGTCATGGGGATGGGCCTACGAGCAGTACTTC | CASSLSWGWAYEQYF
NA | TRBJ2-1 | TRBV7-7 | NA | TGTGCCAGCAGCTCGACCGGGACCCCCTCCTACAATGAGCAGTTCTTC | CASSSTGTPSYNEQFF
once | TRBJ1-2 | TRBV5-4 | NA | TGTGCCAGCAGCACGCCTGCAGGCGGCCATGGCTACACCTTC | CASSTPAGGHGYTF
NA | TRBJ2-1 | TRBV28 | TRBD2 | TGTGCCAGCAGTAGTAGAGTCTGGCTAGCGGGAGTAGTACGGGAGCAGTTCTTC | CASSSRVWLAGVVREQFF
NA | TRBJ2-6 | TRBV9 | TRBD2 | TGTGCCAGCAGCGTAACTAGCGGGGGGGCCTCTGGGGCCAACGTCCTGACTTTC | CASSVTSGGASGANVLTF
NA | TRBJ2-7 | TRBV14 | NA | TGTGCCAGCAGCCAAGATGACATCTCCTACGAGCAGTACTTC | CASSQDDISYEQYF
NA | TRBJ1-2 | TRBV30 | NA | TGTGCCTGGAGTGTACTAAGGGGTAACGGTGGCTACACCTTC | CAWSVLRGNGGYTF
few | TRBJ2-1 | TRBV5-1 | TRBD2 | TGCGCCAGCAGCTTAGTAGCGGGAGGCAATGAGCAGTTCTTC | CASSLVAGGNEQFF
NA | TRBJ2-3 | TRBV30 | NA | TGTGCCTGGAGTGTTTCTATGGGATCAGATACGCAGTATTTT | CAWSVSMGSDTQYF